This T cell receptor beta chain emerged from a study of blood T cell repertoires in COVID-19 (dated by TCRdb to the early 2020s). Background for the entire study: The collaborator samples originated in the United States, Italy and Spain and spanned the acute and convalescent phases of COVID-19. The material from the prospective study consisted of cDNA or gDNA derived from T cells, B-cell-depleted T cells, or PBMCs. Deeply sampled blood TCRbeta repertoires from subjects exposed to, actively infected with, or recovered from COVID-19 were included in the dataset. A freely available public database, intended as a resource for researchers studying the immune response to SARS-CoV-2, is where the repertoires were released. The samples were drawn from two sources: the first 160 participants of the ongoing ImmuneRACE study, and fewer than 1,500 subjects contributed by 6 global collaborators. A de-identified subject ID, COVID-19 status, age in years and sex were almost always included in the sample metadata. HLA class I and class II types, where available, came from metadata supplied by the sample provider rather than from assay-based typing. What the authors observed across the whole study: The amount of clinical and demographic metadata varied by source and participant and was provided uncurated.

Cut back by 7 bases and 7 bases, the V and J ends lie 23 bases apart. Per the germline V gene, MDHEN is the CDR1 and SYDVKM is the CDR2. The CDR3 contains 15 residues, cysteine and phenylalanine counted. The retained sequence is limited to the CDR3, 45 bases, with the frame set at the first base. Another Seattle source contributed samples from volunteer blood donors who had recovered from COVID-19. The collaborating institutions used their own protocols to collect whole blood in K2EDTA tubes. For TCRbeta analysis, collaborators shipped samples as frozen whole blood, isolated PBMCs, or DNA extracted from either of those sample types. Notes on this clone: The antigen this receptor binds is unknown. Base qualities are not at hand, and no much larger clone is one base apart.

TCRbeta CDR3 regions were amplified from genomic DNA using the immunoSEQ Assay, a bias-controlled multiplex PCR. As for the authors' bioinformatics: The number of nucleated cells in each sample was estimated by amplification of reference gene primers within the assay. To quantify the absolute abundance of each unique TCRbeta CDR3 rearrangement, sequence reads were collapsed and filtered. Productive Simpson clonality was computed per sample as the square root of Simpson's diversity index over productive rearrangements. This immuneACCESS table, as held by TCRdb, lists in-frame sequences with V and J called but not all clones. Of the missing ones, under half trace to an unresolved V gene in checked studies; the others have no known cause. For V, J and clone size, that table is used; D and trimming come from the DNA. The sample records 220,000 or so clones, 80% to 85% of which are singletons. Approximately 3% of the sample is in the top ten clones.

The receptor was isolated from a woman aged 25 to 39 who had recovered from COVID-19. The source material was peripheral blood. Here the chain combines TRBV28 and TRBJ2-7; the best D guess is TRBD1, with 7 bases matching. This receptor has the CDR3 CASIAAAGQPREQYF. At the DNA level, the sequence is TGTGCCAGCATCGCGGCCGCGGGACAGCCCCGGGAGCAGTACTTC.